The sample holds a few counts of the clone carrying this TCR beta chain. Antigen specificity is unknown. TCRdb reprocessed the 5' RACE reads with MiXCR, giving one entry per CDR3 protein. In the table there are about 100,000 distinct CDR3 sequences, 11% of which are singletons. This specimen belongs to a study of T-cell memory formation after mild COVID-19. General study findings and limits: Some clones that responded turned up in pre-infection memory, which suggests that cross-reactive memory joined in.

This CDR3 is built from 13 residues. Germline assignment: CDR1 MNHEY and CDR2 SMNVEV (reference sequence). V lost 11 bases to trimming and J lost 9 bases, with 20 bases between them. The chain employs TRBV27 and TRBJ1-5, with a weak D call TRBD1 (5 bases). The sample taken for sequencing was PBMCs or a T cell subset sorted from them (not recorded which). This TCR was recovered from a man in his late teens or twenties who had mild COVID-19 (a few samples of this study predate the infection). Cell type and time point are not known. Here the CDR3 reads CASSVLGGGPQHF. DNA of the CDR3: TGTGCCTCCAGCGTTTTGGGGGGAGGGCCCCAGCATTTT.